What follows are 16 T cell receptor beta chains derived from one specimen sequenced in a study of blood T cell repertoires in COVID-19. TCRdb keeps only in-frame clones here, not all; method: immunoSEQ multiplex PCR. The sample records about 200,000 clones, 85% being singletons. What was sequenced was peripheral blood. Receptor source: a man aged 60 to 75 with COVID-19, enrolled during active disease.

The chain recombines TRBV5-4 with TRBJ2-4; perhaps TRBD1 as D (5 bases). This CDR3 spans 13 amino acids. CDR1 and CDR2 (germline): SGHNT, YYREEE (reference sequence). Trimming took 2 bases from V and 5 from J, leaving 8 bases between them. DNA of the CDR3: TGTGCCAGCAGCTTAGTAGGGGAAAACATTCAGTACTTC. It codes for CASSLVGENIQYF. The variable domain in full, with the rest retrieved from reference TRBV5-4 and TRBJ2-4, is ETGVTQSPTHLIKTRGQQVTLRCSSQSGHNTVSWYQQALGQGPQFIFQYYREEENGRGNFPPRFSGLQFPNYSSELNVNALELDDSALYLCASSLVGENIQYFGAGTRLSVL.

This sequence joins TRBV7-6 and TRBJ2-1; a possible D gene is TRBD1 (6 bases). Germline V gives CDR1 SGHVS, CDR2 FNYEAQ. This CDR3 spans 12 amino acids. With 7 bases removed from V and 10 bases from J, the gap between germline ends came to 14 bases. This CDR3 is CASTSPGTEQFF. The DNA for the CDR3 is TGTGCCAGCACTTCTCCTGGGACAGAGCAGTTCTTC.

CDR3 in amino acids: CATNDRRDGYTF. DNA for the CDR3: TGTGCCACAAATGACAGGAGAGATGGCTACACCTTC. The rearrangement joins TRBV19 to TRBJ1-2; possibly TRBD1 for D (6 bases). Trimming pared 10 bases from V and 6 bases from J, leaving 15 bases between. Germline CDR1 and CDR2: LNHDA and SQIVND (reference sequence). The CDR3 is 12 residues long.

The CDR3 bases are TGCAGCGTGACCTTACAGGGAAGTGGAGCTTTCTTT. This encodes CSVTLQGSGAFF. The V call is TRBV29-1, the J call TRBJ1-1, with a possible D match to TRBD1 (6 bases). Trimming removed 6 bases from V and 10 bases from J, with 18 bases in between. This CDR3 spans 12 amino acids. Germline V gives CDR1 SQVTM, CDR2 ANQGSEA.

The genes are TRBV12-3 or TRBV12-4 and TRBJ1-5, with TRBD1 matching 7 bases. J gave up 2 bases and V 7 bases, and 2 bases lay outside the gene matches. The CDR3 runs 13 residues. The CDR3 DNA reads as TGTGCCAGCAAGGGGGCGGGCAATCAGCCCCAGCATTTT. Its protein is CASKGAGNQPQHF.

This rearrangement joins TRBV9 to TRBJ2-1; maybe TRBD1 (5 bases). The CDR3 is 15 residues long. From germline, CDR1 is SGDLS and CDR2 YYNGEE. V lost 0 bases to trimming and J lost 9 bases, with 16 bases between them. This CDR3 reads CASSVDGRVLGEQFF. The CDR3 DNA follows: TGTGCCAGCAGCGTAGACGGCAGGGTCTTAGGTGAGCAGTTCTTC.

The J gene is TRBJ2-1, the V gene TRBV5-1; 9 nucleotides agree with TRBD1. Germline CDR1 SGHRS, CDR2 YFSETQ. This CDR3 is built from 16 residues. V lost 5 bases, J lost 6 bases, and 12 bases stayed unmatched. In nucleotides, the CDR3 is TGCGCCAGCAGGTGGAACCCGGGACAGGGCCTCAATGAGCAGTTCTTC. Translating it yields CASRWNPGQGLNEQFF.

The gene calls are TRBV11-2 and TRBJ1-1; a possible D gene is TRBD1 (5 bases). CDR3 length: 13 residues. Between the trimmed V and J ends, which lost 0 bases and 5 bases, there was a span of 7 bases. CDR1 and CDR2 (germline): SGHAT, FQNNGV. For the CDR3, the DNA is TGTGCCAGCAGCTTAGATCGGGGGACTGAAGCTTTCTTT. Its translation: CASSLDRGTEAFF.

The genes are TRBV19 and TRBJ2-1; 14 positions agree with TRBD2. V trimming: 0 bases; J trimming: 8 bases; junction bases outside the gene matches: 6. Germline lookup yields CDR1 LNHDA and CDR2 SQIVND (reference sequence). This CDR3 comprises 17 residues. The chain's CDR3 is CASSIDGTSGSVYEQFF. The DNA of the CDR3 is TGTGCCAGTAGTATAGATGGGACTAGCGGGAGTGTCTATGAGCAGTTCTTC.

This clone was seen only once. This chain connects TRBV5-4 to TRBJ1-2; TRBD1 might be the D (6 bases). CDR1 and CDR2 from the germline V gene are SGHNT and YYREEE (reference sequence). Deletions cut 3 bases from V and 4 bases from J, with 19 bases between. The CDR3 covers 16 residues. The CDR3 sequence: CASSSSNRVLSYGYTF. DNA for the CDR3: TGTGCCAGCAGCTCGAGTAACAGGGTATTGAGCTATGGCTACACCTTC. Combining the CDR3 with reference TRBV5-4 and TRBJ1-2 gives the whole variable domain ETGVTQSPTHLIKTRGQQVTLRCSSQSGHNTVSWYQQALGQGPQFIFQYYREEENGRGNFPPRFSGLQFPNYSSELNVNALELDDSALYLCASSSSNRVLSYGYTFGSGTRLTVV.

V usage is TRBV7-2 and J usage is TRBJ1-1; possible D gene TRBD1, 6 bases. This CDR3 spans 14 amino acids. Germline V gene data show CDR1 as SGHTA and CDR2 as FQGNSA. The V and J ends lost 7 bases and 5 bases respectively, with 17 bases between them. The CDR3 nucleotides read TGTGCCAGCACCCTTACAGGGTCGGGGACTGAAGCTTTCTTT. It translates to CASTLTGSGTEAFF.

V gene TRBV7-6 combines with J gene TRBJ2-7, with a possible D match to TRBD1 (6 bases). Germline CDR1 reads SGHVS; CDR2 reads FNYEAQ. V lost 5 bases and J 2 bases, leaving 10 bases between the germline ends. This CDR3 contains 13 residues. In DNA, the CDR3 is TGTGCCAGCAGCCCGACAGGAGCCTACGAGCAGTACTTC. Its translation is CASSPTGAYEQYF.

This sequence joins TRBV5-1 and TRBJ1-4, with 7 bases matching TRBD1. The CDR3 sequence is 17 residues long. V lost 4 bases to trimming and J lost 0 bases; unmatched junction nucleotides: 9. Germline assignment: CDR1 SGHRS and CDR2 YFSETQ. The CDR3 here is CASSLQPQGATNEKLFF. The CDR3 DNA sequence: TGCGCCAGCAGCCTCCAACCCCAGGGGGCAACTAATGAAAAACTGTTTTTT.

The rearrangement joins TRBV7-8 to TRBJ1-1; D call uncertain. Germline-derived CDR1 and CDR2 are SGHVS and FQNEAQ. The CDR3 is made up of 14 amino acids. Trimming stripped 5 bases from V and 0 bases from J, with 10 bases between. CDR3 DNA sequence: TGTGCCAGCAGCCCGAGGTCCATGAACACTGAAGCTTTCTTT. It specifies CASSPRSMNTEAFF.

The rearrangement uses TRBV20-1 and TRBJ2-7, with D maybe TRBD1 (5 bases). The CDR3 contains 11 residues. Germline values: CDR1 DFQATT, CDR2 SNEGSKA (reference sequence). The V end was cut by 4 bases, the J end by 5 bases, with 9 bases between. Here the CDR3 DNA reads TGCAGTGCTACCTGGGGCGACGAGCAGTACTTC. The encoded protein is CSATWGDEQYF.

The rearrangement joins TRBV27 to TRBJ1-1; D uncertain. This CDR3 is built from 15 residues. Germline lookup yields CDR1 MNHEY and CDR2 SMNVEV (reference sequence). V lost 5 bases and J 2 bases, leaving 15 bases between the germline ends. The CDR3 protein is CASSAHLRRNTEAFF. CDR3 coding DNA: TGTGCCAGCAGTGCCCACTTGAGGAGAAACACTGAAGCTTTCTTT.